The next 17 T cell receptor beta chains were all read from a single sample in a study of cytomegalovirus exposure and HLA in healthy donors. Researchers ran the PCR with 60 Vbeta and 13 Jbeta primers. Only in-frame clones appear in the TCRdb table, and some are missing; sequencing was by immunoSEQ multiplex PCR. The listing contains around 110,000 clones. The sample comprised PBMCs. The receptor source for this set is a man younger than 45 in good health and CMV-seronegative.

The chain has TRBV6-6 and TRBJ2-1, with 8 bases that match TRBD2. After removal of 6 bases from V and 6 bases from J, the junction contained 10 bases not matched to a gene. The CDR3 has 15 amino acids. The V gene's germline CDR1 is MNHNY and CDR2 SVGAGI (reference sequence). The CDR3 region is CASSLSGGPSNEQFF. The CDR3 bases are TGTGCCAGCAGCCTCTCGGGGGGGCCTTCCAATGAGCAGTTCTTC.

The chain employs TRBV6-4 and TRBJ2-5; D is unresolved. TRBJ2-7 explains the end of the DNA better; the J call may be wrong. The CDR3 spans 11 residues. The V gene's germline CDR1 is MRHNA and CDR2 SNTAGT. The CDR3 spells CASSATYEQYF. In DNA form, the CDR3 reads TGTGCCAGCAGTGCCACCTACGAGCAGTACTTC.

The V gene is TRBV6-5, the J gene TRBJ1-2; no firm D call. The CDR3 loop spans 13 amino acids. Trimming removed 7 bases at V and 0 bases at J, with 9 bases between. Germline CDR1 is MNHEY and CDR2 is SVGAGI. CDR3: CASKQAANYGYTF. CDR3 DNA sequence: TGTGCCAGCAAGCAGGCCGCTAACTATGGCTACACCTTC.

The CDR3 reads CSTGQGASTEAFF. The DNA of the CDR3 is TGCAGCACCGGACAGGGGGCGAGCACTGAAGCTTTCTTT. J is TRBJ1-1 and V is TRBV29-1; the match to TRBD1 covers 11 bases. Germline V lookup: CDR1 SQVTM, CDR2 ANQGSEA. The CDR3 has 13 amino acids. J gave up 4 bases and V 8 bases, and 6 bases lay outside the gene matches.

The chain combines TRBV12-5 with TRBJ2-1; D gene uncertain. This CDR3 spans 15 amino acids. Germline V gene sequence: CDR1 LGHNT, CDR2 FRNRAP. V lost 3 bases and J lost 6, with 15 bases in between. CDR3 nucleotide sequence: TGTGCTAGTGGTTTTGTGGTTACGCGCGTCAATGAGCAGTTCTTC. Amino acid sequence: CASGFVVTRVNEQFF.

The chain's CDR3 is CASSSQSLGASYEQYF. As DNA, the CDR3 is TGTGCCAGCAGTTCCCAGAGTCTTGGGGCATCCTACGAGCAGTACTTC. V gene TRBV28 combines with J gene TRBJ2-5; the D gene is possibly TRBD1 (5 bases). The better agreement between TRBJ2-7 and the DNA end casts doubt on the J call. The germline V gene encodes CDR1 MDHEN and CDR2 SYDVKM. The CDR3 sequence is 16 residues long.

J is TRBJ2-7 and V is TRBV11-2, with a weak D call TRBD1 (6 bases). Deletions cut 1 base from V and 3 bases from J, with 13 bases between. CDR3 length equals 15 residues. CDR1 and CDR2 from the germline V gene are SGHAT and FQNNGV. CDR3 loop: CASSLGGTLYYEQYF. The CDR3 DNA reads as TGTGCCAGCAGCTTAGGTGGGACATTATACTACGAGCAGTACTTC.

This chain connects TRBV19 to TRBJ1-6, with a weak D call TRBD1 (6 bases). The germline V gene encodes CDR1 LNHDA and CDR2 SQIVND (reference sequence). The CDR3 spans 16 residues. The germline V and J ends were trimmed by 4 bases and 6 bases, with 16 bases remaining between them. The CDR3 loop reads CASSSRSGTLNSPLHF. The CDR3 nucleotides are TGTGCCAGTAGTAGTCGCTCAGGGACACTTAATTCACCCCTCCACTTT.

The chain combines TRBV7-2 with TRBJ2-3; TRBD2 matches at 7 bases. Germline V gives CDR1 SGHTA, CDR2 FQGNSA. Trimming at V came to 5 bases and at J to 2 bases, leaving 10 bases not matched to a gene. There are 16 residues in the CDR3. The CDR3 loop is CASSVRDYTDTDTQYF. The CDR3 region has the DNA TGTGCCAGCAGCGTCCGGGACTACACGGACACAGATACGCAGTATTTT.

Notes on this clone: The junction and the germline gene differ at one end; a read error may be behind it. The J gene is TRBJ2-5, the V gene TRBV7-2; 9 positions agree with TRBD2. Per germline, CDR1 SGHTA and CDR2 FQGNSA. The CDR3 covers 12 residues. The CDR3 protein is CASTRLAGEPNF. The CDR3 DNA follows: TGTGCCAGCACCCGATTAGCGGGGGAGCCTAACTTC.

Remarks on this clone: The junction does not match germline at one end; this may be a read error. The chain couples TRBV15 to TRBJ2-7; 7 positions match TRBD1. CDR1 LNHNV and CDR2 YYDKDF come from the germline V gene (reference sequence). The CDR3 totals 15 residues. This CDR3 reads CATSRDTGVIAERYF. The CDR3 nucleotides read TGTGCCACCAGCAGAGACACAGGGGTGATTGCCGAGCGGTACTTC.

The chain is built from TRBV11-2 and TRBJ2-2; D is undetermined. The CDR3 is made up of 13 amino acids. Germline CDR1 SGHAT, CDR2 FQNNGV. V lost 1 base and J 5 bases, leaving 5 bases between the germline ends. The CDR3 sequence is CASSLVTTGELFF. CDR3 coding DNA: TGTGCCAGCAGCTTAGTAACTACCGGGGAGCTGTTTTTT.

V gene TRBV27 combines with J gene TRBJ2-5; no firm D call. The end of the DNA fits TRBJ2-7 better, so the J call may be wrong. The CDR3 covers 14 residues. The germline V gene has CDR1 MNHEY and CDR2 SMNVEV (reference sequence). The CDR3 sequence: CASSLIISPYEQYF. The CDR3 region has the DNA TGTGCCAGCAGTTTGATCATATCCCCCTACGAGCAGTACTTC.

The J gene is TRBJ2-5, the V gene TRBV7-2, with 15 nucleotides matching TRBD2. With 5 bases clipped from V and 5 bases from J, the junction kept 15 bases outside the gene matches. The germline V gene has CDR1 SGHTA and CDR2 FQGNSA. The CDR3 spans 19 residues. The CDR3 loop reads CASSRTGTSGGLNIETQYF. In nucleotides, the CDR3 is TGTGCCAGCAGCCGGACGGGGACTAGCGGGGGGCTGAATATTGAGACCCAGTACTTC.

This chain links TRBV11-3 with TRBJ2-3; 9 bases are a match to TRBD1. With V trimmed by 0 bases and J by 4 bases, 2 bases remained unmatched. Germline CDR1 and CDR2: SGHNT and YENEEA. The CDR3 is 15 amino acids. CDR3 protein: CASSLDWTGADTQYF. CDR3 in DNA: TGTGCCAGCAGCTTAGATTGGACAGGGGCAGATACGCAGTATTTT. The full variable domain, in which reference TRBV11-3 and TRBJ2-3 provide the parts outside the CDR3, is EAGVVQSPRYKIIEKKQPVAFWCNPISGHNTLYWYLQNLGQGPELLIRYENEEAVDDSQLPKDRFSAERLKGVDSTLKIQPAELGDSAVYLCASSLDWTGADTQYFGPGTRLTVL.

This sequence joins TRBV4-1 and TRBJ2-7; D is uncertain. Germline CDR1 and CDR2: MGHRA and YSYEKL. The CDR3 has 13 amino acids. Trimming cost V 4 bases and J 0 bases, with 7 bases left between them. The CDR3 DNA is TGCGCCAGCAGCCCTCAGGCCTCCTACGAGCAGTACTTC. Translation gives CASSPQASYEQYF.

The chain couples TRBV11-3 to TRBJ2-2, with TRBD1 matching over 9 bases. The J segment lost 1 base and the V segment lost 0 bases, leaving 6 bases of the junction unmatched. The CDR3 runs to 18 residues. CDR1 and CDR2 from the germline V gene are SGHNT and YENEEA. CDR3 region: CASSLDRWDRENTGELFF. Written as DNA, the CDR3 is TGTGCCAGCAGCTTAGATCGGTGGGACAGGGAGAACACCGGGGAGCTGTTTTTT.